This T cell receptor beta chain is drawn from a study of metastatic and nonmetastatic thyroid tumors. Study at large: Repertoires from malignant and benign thyroid patients were compared across blood and tumor or nodule tissue. Notes on the study in general: The study reportedly found significantly higher TCR beta diversity in malignant thyroid tumors than benign nodules, in blood and tumor.

The table lists this clone with a few counts. Antigen unknown. Thyroid surgery had not been preceded by any treatment in any patient. Authors' processing steps: The distant-metastasis classifier for papillary thyroid cancer was built from CDR3 differences across clinicopathological groups. TCRdb re-clonotyped the PCR reads via MiXCR. The V and J calls reflect TCRdb's pipeline rather than the authors' work. Of approximately 31,000 clones in the sample, about 20% are singletons; the top ten hold about 20%. The receptor was isolated from a female donor with papillary thyroid cancer or a benign thyroid nodule (not recorded which). Some clones in this sample may be carry-over from other donors' samples. The sample consisted of blood.

CDR3 in DNA: TGTGCCAGCAGTTACTCCCGAGGAGGCCCGAACTACGAGCAGTACTTC. Translating it yields CASSYSRGGPNYEQYF. The rearrangement uses TRBV6-2 or TRBV6-3 and TRBJ2-7, with D maybe TRBD2 (5 bases). The germline V gene encodes CDR1 MNHEY and CDR2 SVGEGT. This CDR3 comprises 16 residues. V was shortened by 0 bases and J by 3 bases, with 15 bases between the two germline ends.